The rows below give T cell receptor beta chains drawn from one sample of a study of blood T cell repertoires in COVID-19. The table came from immunoSEQ multiplex PCR; TCRdb's copy has only in-frame clones and leaves some out. The table lists 100,000 to 150,000 clones, roughly 85% of them singletons. Sequencing was carried out using peripheral blood. These receptors were collected from a man older than 75 with active or convalescent COVID-19. Each CDR3 is given with its conserved first and last residue. D genes are given only for firm matches. Not all rows give a size; the values are once, few, many and, for expanded clones, a class.

v_gene: TRBV29-1
j_gene: TRBJ2-7
d_gene: TRBD1
abundance: once
CDR3nt: TGCAGCGTCTCGGACAGGGTCTACGAGCAGTACTTC
CDR3aa: CSVSDRVYEQYF

v_gene: TRBV6-6
j_gene: TRBJ2-1
d_gene: TRBD2
abundance: -
CDR3nt: TGTGCCAGCAGTTTAGCGGGATACGGCAATGAGCAGTTCTTC
CDR3aa: CASSLAGYGNEQFF

v_gene: TRBV30
j_gene: TRBJ1-3
d_gene: TRBD1
abundance: once
CDR3nt: TGTGCCTGGAGTAAGGGACAGCGAGTCTCTGGAAACACCATATATTTT
CDR3aa: CAWSKGQRVSGNTIYF

v_gene: TRBV7-3
j_gene: TRBJ2-3
d_gene: TRBD1
abundance: -
CDR3nt: TGTGCCAGCAGCTTAGAGGGGGCAGGCACAGATACGCAGTATTTT
CDR3aa: CASSLEGAGTDTQYF

v_gene: TRBV15
j_gene: TRBJ2-1
d_gene: TRBD2
abundance: -
CDR3nt: TGTGCCACCAGCAGATTCAGCGGGAGCTCCTACAATGAGCAGTTCTTC
CDR3aa: CATSRFSGSSYNEQFF

v_gene: TRBV7-3
j_gene: TRBJ2-3
d_gene: -
abundance: few
CDR3nt: TGTGCCAGCAGCTTAACGGCTAGCACAGATACGCAGTATTTT
CDR3aa: CASSLTASTDTQYF

v_gene: TRBV29-1
j_gene: TRBJ1-4
d_gene: -
abundance: -
CDR3nt: TGCAGCGTTGAAGACCGGGAGTTGGGGGAAAAACTGTTTTTT
CDR3aa: CSVEDRELGEKLFF

v_gene: TRBV5-1
j_gene: TRBJ2-2
d_gene: -
abundance: -
CDR3nt: TGCGCCAGCGCCGACAGTACCACCGGGGAGCTGTTTTTT
CDR3aa: CASADSTTGELFF

v_gene: TRBV4-3
j_gene: TRBJ1-1
d_gene: -
abundance: -
CDR3nt: TGCGCCAGCAGCCAAGGTAACAGGGTGAACACTGAAGCTTTCTTT
CDR3aa: CASSQGNRVNTEAFF

v_gene: TRBV3-1/TRBV3-2
j_gene: TRBJ1-5
d_gene: -
abundance: -
CDR3nt: TGTGCCAGCAGCCAATCAGACAGTAACAATCAGCCCCAGCATTTT
CDR3aa: CASSQSDSNNQPQHF

v_gene: TRBV5-1
j_gene: TRBJ1-3
d_gene: -
abundance: -
CDR3nt: TGCGCCAGCAGCCCCGGGGGGACGTTAGGAAACACCATATATTTT
CDR3aa: CASSPGGTLGNTIYF

v_gene: TRBV9
j_gene: TRBJ2-1
d_gene: TRBD2
abundance: -
CDR3nt: TGTGCCAGCAGCGTAGGAGCAGTGGCTAGCGGGACCCTCTATGAGCAGTTCTTC
CDR3aa: CASSVGAVASGTLYEQFF

v_gene: TRBV19
j_gene: TRBJ1-1
d_gene: -
abundance: -
CDR3nt: TGTGCCAGTAGTGCCCCGGGACACGCGAAAGCTTTCTTT
CDR3aa: CASSAPGHAKAFF

v_gene: TRBV5-1
j_gene: TRBJ1-6
d_gene: TRBD1
abundance: -
CDR3nt: TGCGCCAGCAGCTTGGAACAGGGGACCTCACCCCTCCACTTT
CDR3aa: CASSLEQGTSPLHF

v_gene: TRBV5-1
j_gene: TRBJ2-7
d_gene: TRBD2
abundance: -
CDR3nt: TGCGCCAGCAGTTCTAGCGGGAATAACTACGAGCAGTACTTC
CDR3aa: CASSSSGNNYEQYF

v_gene: TRBV7-2
j_gene: TRBJ1-1
d_gene: -
abundance: -
CDR3nt: TGTGCCAGCAGCGCGGCGTATGGGGCGAACACTGAAGCTTTCTTT
CDR3aa: CASSAAYGANTEAFF

v_gene: TRBV6-2/TRBV6-3
j_gene: TRBJ2-1
d_gene: -
abundance: -
CDR3nt: TGTGCCAGCAGTTACGTGAGCAATGAGCAGTTCTTC
CDR3aa: CASSYVSNEQFF